The 11 T cell receptor beta chains presented below share a single source sample, sequenced in a study of brain metastases from non-small cell lung cancer. Only in-frame clones appear in the TCRdb table, and some are missing; sequencing was by immunoSEQ multiplex PCR. The table lists 2,200 or so clones, approximately 90% of them singletons. The sequencing sample was made of tumor-adjacent normal tissue. Source of these receptors: a donor at least 40 years old with non-small cell lung cancer.

This clone turned up a few times. This rearrangement joins TRBV24-1 to TRBJ1-1, with 8 positions matching TRBD1. The germline V gene encodes CDR1 KGHDR and CDR2 SFDVKD. The junction had 3 bases not matched to a gene; V was cut back by 8 bases and J by 2 bases. This CDR3 is built from 13 residues. The CDR3 spells CATKAGGNTEAFF. DNA of the CDR3: TGTGCCACCAAAGCAGGGGGCAACACTGAAGCTTTCTTT.

This chain uses TRBV15 with TRBJ2-2; D is tentatively TRBD1 or TRBD2 (5 bases each). The V gene lost 0 bases and the J gene lost 0 bases, with 11 bases spanning the gap. CDR3 length equals 17 residues. Germline values: CDR1 LNHNV, CDR2 YYDKDF (reference sequence). The CDR3 sequence is CATSRDSGATNTGELFF. DNA of the CDR3: TGTGCCACCAGCAGAGATTCCGGGGCCACGAACACCGGGGAGCTGTTTTTT.

The chain carries TRBV12-3 or TRBV12-4 and TRBJ2-1, with 7 bases fitting TRBD1. This CDR3 is 13 amino acids long. V trimming: 3 bases; J trimming: 7 bases; junction bases outside the gene matches: 3. The CDR3 DNA sequence: TGTGCCAGCAGTTTGGAGACAGGGAATGAGCAGTTCTTC. It encodes CASSLETGNEQFF.

V is TRBV19 and J is TRBJ1-2, with D possibly being TRBD1 (6 bases). This CDR3 is built from 14 residues. Germline V gene sequence: CDR1 LNHDA, CDR2 SQIVND (reference sequence). Trimming removed 6 bases at V and 4 bases at J, with 15 bases between. CDR3 in amino acids: CASSQGQVGYGYTF. The CDR3 bases are TGTGCCAGTAGCCAGGGGCAGGTTGGCTATGGCTACACCTTC.

The chain couples TRBV9 to TRBJ2-3, with TRBD2 matching 7 bases. After removal of 1 base from V and 3 bases from J, the junction contained 5 bases not matched to a gene. The length of the CDR3 is 15 residues. Per germline, CDR1 SGDLS and CDR2 YYNGEE. The CDR3 DNA sequence: TGTGCCAGCAGCGTAATGGGGGGGACTACAGATACGCAGTATTTT. This gives the protein CASSVMGGTTDTQYF.

This sequence joins TRBV12-3 or TRBV12-4 and TRBJ1-6; D gene ambiguous. Trimming stripped 5 bases from V and 7 bases from J, with 6 bases between. The CDR3 consists of 12 residues. CDR3 DNA sequence: TGTGCCAGCAGTATCTGGAATTCACCCCTCCACTTT. As protein: CASSIWNSPLHF.

About this clone itself: Relative to the germline gene, one junction end is altered; a read error may explain this. This CDR3 is also generated by other DNA sequences in the sample. The chain has TRBV6-5 and TRBJ2-1; 11 positions agree with TRBD2. The germline CDR1 and CDR2 sequences are MNHEY and SVGAGI. CDR3 length: 15 residues. The CDR3 bases are TGTGCTAGCACCGCAGGGACTAGCGGATATAATGAGCAGTTCTTC. It is translated as CASTAGTSGYNEQFF.

This clone appeared a few times. The sample has other DNA sequences that encode this CDR3 too. V usage is TRBV7-2 and J usage is TRBJ2-7, with 7 nucleotides matching TRBD1. The CDR3 is made up of 15 amino acids. Looked up from germline, CDR1 is SGHTA and CDR2 is FQGNSA. The junction had 11 bases not matched to a gene; V was cut back by 5 bases and J by 4 bases. As DNA, the CDR3 is TGTGCCAGCAGCCCAACCGGCAGGGGGAGTTACGAGCAGTACTTC. Protein: CASSPTGRGSYEQYF.

The gene calls are TRBV5-4 and TRBJ1-2; 7 bases map to TRBD1. Trimming at V came to 2 bases and at J to 7 bases, leaving 11 bases not matched to a gene. Germline V gene data show CDR1 as SGHNT and CDR2 as YYREEE (reference sequence). The CDR3 covers 15 residues. The CDR3 loop reads CASSFPDREVTGYTF. The CDR3 bases are TGTGCCAGCAGCTTCCCCGACAGGGAGGTAACTGGCTACACCTTC.

This clone occurred a few times. Other nucleotide sequences in the sample specify the same CDR3. The chain is built from TRBV14 and TRBJ2-1; 7 bases align to TRBD1. The CDR3 has 12 amino acids. Germline V gene lookup returns CDR1 SGHDN and CDR2 FVKESK. The J segment lost 10 bases and the V segment lost 4 bases, leaving 4 bases of the junction unmatched. CDR3 sequence: CASSPTQGEQFF. CDR3 DNA: TGTGCCAGCAGCCCGACACAGGGGGAGCAGTTCTTC.

The rearrangement uses TRBV5-1 and TRBJ1-1; 8 bases are a match to TRBD1. The V and J ends lost 3 bases and 6 bases, in that order; junction bases with no gene match: 7. Germline CDR1 SGHRS, CDR2 YFSETQ. The CDR3 is made up of 14 amino acids. This chain's CDR3 is CASSSLDRGAEAFF. CDR3 nucleotides: TGCGCCAGCAGCTCCTTAGACAGGGGCGCTGAAGCTTTCTTT.